Given below is one TCR beta chain in context. Its antigen is not known. The CDR3 is made up of 16 amino acids. Per the germline V gene, CDR1 is KGHSH and CDR2 is LQKENI. J lost 10 bases, V lost 4 bases, and 10 bases had no gene match. Over several immunoSEQ plates, each subset's genomic DNA was distributed in even portions. Clones were sequenced by immunoSEQ multiplex PCR, and TCRdb holds only the in-frame ones, with some missing. This sample has 850,000 to 1,100,000 clones, with roughly 80% found just once. The entry originates in a study of shared clonotypes between healthy human individuals. Findings of the study overall: On the whole, naive subsets had larger estimated richness than memory subsets had. It was only blood that was sampled, and tissue repertoires likely differ.

Sequencing was done on a sample of memory CD4+ T cells from PBMCs. Noted subset: CD45RA-negative fraction. The origin of this receptor is a man between 18 and 29 years old in good health. Some clones in this sample may be carry-over from other donors' samples. This chain joins TRBV18 and TRBJ2-1; TRBD2 matches at 13 bases. The CDR3 bases are TGTGCCAGCTCACGCGGACTAGCGGGAGCGTTTGGGGAGCAGTTCTTC. Translated: CASSRGLAGAFGEQFF.